Listed here is a single TCR beta chain. Some clones are missing from TCRdb's copy, which holds only in-frame ones; the method was immunoSEQ multiplex PCR. The data contain around 120,000 clones, about 85% of them singletons. This entry comes from a study of PD-L1 blockade in urothelial cancer. The V segment lost 6 bases and the J segment 6 bases; nucleotides outside the gene matches: 15. CDR1 is MDHEN, CDR2 SYDVKM, per germline. The CDR3 loop spans 19 amino acids. The chain employs TRBV28 and TRBJ2-3; 16 bases are shared with TRBD2. This TCR derives from a man aged 45-65 years with urothelial cancer. The sample in question was PBMCs, obtained around atezolizumab (anti-PD-L1) treatment. CDR3 in DNA: TGTGCCAGCAGGAACATACGTGGGACTAGCGGGAGGGCTGCCGATACGCAGTATTTT. It specifies CASRNIRGTSGRAADTQYF. The full variable domain, completed using reference TRBV28 and TRBJ2-3, is DVKVTQSSRYLVKRTGEKVFLECVQDMDHENMFWYRQDPGLGLRLIYFSYDVKMKEKGDIPEGYSVSREKKERFSLILESASTNQTSMYLCASRNIRGTSGRAADTQYFGPGTRLTVL.